The rows below give T cell receptor beta chains drawn from one sample of a study of T-cell reconstitution after alpha-beta-depleted transplantation in children. TCRdb ran MiXCR on the PCR reads and lists one entry per CDR3 protein. The data hold around 800,000 distinct CDR3 sequences, with roughly 15% observed a single time. The sample was PBMCs, mostly from graft donor cells, taken 360 days after TCRalphabeta/CD19-depleted stem cell transplant. These receptors were collected from a male patient between 5 and 17 years old who had a stem cell transplant for acute lymphoblastic leukemia, so the T cells may come from the graft donor. Each CDR3 is given with its conserved first and last residue. Clone size is given for some rows only: seen once, a few or many times, or a class if the clone is expanded.

>TRBV6-1|-
CASSEEGGGLSYEQYF
>TRBV29-1|-
CSVDTLGDTQYF
>TRBV5-1|-
CASSGPSGNTIYF
>TRBV10-3|few
CAISTGQGSGSYEQYF
>TRBV28|-
CASSFPRGWGQETQYF
>TRBV12-3/TRBV12-4|few
CASSPRSGQFFYGYTF
>TRBV12-3/TRBV12-4|few
CASSFLGRTKLFF
>TRBV7-9|few
CASSLSRMNTEAFF
>TRBV28|-
CASSFIPGVARHEQFF
>TRBV4-1|-
CASSQVDRGYEQYF
>TRBV20-1|-
CSARAGTELSNYGYTF
>TRBV12-3/TRBV12-4|-
CASSLEPGLAGVTYEQYF
>TRBV5-1|few
CASSRTPGKYNEQFF
>TRBV11-2|-
CASSLIGTGGLVGNSPLHF
>TRBV5-1|-
CASSSQRGGQETQYF
>TRBV2|-
CASSDRVDTGELFF
>TRBV9|-
CASSVVGTSSPSAYNEQFF
>TRBV7-9|-
CASTRGPPTYEQYF
>TRBV6-2/TRBV6-3|few
CASRGPGQGFDEQYF
>TRBV20-1|-
CSAGTFAPGLAVEETQYF
>TRBV12-3/TRBV12-4|-
CASIRTGNYEQYF
>TRBV5-1|-
CASSIGTGEQFF
>TRBV18|few
CASSPPTGTKNTEAFF
>TRBV20-1|-
CSARDGASAGNTEAFF
>TRBV7-9|few
CASSPKGGNSNQPQHF
>TRBV10-2|-
CASRGTGPSPNEQFF
>TRBV13|many
CASSPAGAGELFF
>TRBV5-1|-
CASSLGLAGGPNTGELFF
>TRBV7-6|-
CASSLEPPGLAGTGELFF
>TRBV12-3/TRBV12-4|few
CASGLASNEQFF
>TRBV5-1|-
CASSLRQEETQYF
>TRBV15|few
CATSSLIYQPQHF
>TRBV27|-
CASSSGGAPYEQYF
>TRBV7-3|few
CASSLIAAPLAGVANEQFF
>TRBV20-1|few
CSARGTGFKQPQHF
>TRBV20-1|few
CSARDWAGVSSGNTIYF
>TRBV7-3|-
CASSLFRKGETGELFF
>TRBV6-1|-
CASTGGVNRDNEQFF
>TRBV3-1|few
CASSQDSLAGATDTQYF
>TRBV2|few
CASSAVGVETQYF
>TRBV2|few
CASSEAGQGVDEQFF
>TRBV29-1|few
CSVGQGPNEKLFF
>TRBV6-5|-
CASSYVLADNEQFF
>TRBV12-3/TRBV12-4|few
CASSFISGSNYEQYF
>TRBV6-5|few
CASSYLHTRSNTEAFF
>TRBV5-1|few
CASSSSWGAAAEYSGELFF
>TRBV6-5|few
CASSYLGAGNTDTQYF
>TRBV15|-
CATSRGVAGAYEQYF
>TRBV3-1|-
CASSQDRVGSVKTQYF
>TRBV5-1|few
CASPQLLARASYEQYF
>TRBV12-5|-
CASGWTFGELFF
>TRBV29-1|-
CSVEASGASYEQYF
>TRBV10-3|few
CAIGLAGDYNEQFF
>TRBV10-3|few
CAINLGLLDEQFF
>TRBV5-1|-
CASSLEGPWGGEETQYF